The present TCR beta chain was sequenced within a study of human T cells and chemical hapten exposure. This clonotype occurred a few times. TCRdb fed the RACE reads into MiXCR, producing one record per CDR3 protein. The sample contains roughly 97,000 distinct CDR3 sequences, roughly a quarter of which appear only once. V dropped 7 bases and J dropped 8; count of bases not matched to a gene: 10. Germline CDR1 and CDR2: MNHEY and SVGAGI. The CDR3 length is 14 residues. The time point is: patch test 3, about 24 weeks after DPC sensitization. The treatment denotes: therapeutic diphenylcyclopropenone sensitization with weekly scalp DPC.

This clonotype was obtained from a man aged 40-49 years with alopecia areata. Some clones in this sample may be carry-over from other donors' samples. The chain links TRBV6-5 to TRBJ2-3; 9 bases line up with TRBD2. The source was whole blood, collected in connection with sensitization to the hapten diphenylcyclopropenone (DPC). The CDR3 DNA follows: TGTGCCAGCATTGGGTTAGCGGGAGAGGGTACGCAGTATTTT. Translated: CASIGLAGEGTQYF.